This TCR beta chain derives from a study of T cell responses to AZD1222 COVID-19 vaccine. Broader study findings: Regions left unmutated in variants are reportedly the target of nearly half of spike-specific TCRs. Among AZD1222 vaccinees, only 5 to 7 were seropositive at baseline. Donors in the cohort were predominantly white British and more often female, and clonal diversity was possibly underestimated.

Sequencing used immunoSEQ multiplex PCR; TCRdb keeps in-frame clones, though not all of them. The table has 90,000 to 120,000 clones, over 80% seen once. The study pooled second doses at about 4 or about 12 weeks. This clone was detected only once. Antigen: not known. The receptor comes from an adult who received the AZD1222 COVID-19 vaccine. The specimen was peripheral blood, collected 28 days after the second AZD1222 dose.

CDR3 nucleotide sequence: TGTGCCAGCAGCTTAGGGGGCACGATGAGCTCCTACGAGCAGTACTTC. Translating gives CASSLGGTMSSYEQYF. The chain employs TRBV7-2 and TRBJ2-7; TRBD1 is a possible D gene (5 bases). V lost 1 base to trimming and J lost 0 bases, with 13 bases between them. The CDR3 sequence is 16 residues long. Germline values: CDR1 SGHTA, CDR2 FQGNSA.